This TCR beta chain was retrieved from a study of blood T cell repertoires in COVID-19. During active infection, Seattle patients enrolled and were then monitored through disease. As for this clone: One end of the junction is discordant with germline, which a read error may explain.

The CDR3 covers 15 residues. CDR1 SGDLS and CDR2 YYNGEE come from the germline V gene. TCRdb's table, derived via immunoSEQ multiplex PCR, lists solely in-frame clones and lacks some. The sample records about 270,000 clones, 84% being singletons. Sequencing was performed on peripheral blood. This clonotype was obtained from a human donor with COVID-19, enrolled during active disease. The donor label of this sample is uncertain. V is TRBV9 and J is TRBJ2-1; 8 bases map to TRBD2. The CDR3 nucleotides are TGTGCCAGCACCGTAACTAGCGGAACCTACAATGAGCAGTTCTTC. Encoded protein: CASTVTSGTYNEQFF.